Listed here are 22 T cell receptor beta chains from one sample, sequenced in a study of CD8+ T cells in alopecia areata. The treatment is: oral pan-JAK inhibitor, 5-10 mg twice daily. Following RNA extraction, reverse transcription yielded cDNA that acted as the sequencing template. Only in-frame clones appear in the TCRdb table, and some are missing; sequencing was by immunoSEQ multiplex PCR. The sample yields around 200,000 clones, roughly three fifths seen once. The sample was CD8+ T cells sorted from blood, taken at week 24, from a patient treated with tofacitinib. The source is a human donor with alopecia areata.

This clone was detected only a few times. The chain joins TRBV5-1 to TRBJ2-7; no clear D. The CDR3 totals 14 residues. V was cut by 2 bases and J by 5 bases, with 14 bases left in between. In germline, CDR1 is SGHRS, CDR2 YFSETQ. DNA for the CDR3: TGCGCCAGCAGCTTTGGCGGAGTCCAACACGAGCAGTACTTC. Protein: CASSFGGVQHEQYF.

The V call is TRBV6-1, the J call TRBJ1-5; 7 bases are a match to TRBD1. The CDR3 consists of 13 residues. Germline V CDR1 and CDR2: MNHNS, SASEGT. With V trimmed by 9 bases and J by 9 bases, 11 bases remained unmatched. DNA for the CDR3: TGTGCCAGTCTTGGACAGGTCACGGGGCCCCAGCATTTT. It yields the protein CASLGQVTGPQHF.

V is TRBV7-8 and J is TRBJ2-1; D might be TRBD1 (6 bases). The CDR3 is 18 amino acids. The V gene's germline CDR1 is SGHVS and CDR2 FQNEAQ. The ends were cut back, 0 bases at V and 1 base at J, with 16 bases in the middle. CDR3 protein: CASSLAPAAGESYNEQFF. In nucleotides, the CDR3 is TGTGCCAGCAGCTTAGCGCCGGCGGCAGGGGAATCCTACAATGAGCAGTTCTTC.

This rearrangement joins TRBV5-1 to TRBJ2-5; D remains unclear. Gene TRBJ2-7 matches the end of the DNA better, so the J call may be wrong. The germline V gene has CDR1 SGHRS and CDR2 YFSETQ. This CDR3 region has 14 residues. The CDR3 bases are TGCGCCAGCAGCTTGGCCGGTGGTGGTGACGAGCAGTACTTC. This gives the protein CASSLAGGGDEQYF.

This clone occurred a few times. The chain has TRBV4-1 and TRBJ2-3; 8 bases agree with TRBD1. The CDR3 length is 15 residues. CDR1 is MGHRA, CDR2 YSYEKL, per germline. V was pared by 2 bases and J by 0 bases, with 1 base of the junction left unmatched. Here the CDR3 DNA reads TGCGCCAGCAGCCAAAGGGACAGGAGCACAGATACGCAGTATTTT. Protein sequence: CASSQRDRSTDTQYF.

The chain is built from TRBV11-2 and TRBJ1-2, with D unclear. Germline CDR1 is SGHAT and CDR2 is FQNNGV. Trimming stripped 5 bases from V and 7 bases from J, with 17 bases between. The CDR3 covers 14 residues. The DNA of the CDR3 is TGTGCCAGCAGCCTTAGACCCGCCGCCTTTGGCTACACCTTC. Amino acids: CASSLRPAAFGYTF.

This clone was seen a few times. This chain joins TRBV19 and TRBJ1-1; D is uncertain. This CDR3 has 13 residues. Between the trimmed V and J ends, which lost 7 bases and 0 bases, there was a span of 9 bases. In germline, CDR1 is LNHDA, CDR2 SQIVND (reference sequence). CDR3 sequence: CASTRGLNTEAFF. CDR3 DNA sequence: TGTGCCAGTACTCGGGGTTTGAACACTGAAGCTTTCTTT.

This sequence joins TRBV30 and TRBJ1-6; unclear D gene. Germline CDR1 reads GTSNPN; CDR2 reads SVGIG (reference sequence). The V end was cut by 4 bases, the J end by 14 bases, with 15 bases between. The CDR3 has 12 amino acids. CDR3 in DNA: TGTGCCTGGACCCCACTACAGAGTGCCCTCCACTTT. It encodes CAWTPLQSALHF. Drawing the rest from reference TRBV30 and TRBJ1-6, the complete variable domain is SQTIHQWPATLVQPVGSPLSLECTVEGTSNPNLYWYRQAAGRGLQLLFYSVGIGQISSEVPQNLSASRPQDRQFILSSKKLLLSDSGFYLCAWTPLQSALHFGNGTRLTVT.

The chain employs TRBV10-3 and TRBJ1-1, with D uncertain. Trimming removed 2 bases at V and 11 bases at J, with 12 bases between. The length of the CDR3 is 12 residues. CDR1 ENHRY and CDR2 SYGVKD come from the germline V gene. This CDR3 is CAISETSNEAFF. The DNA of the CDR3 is TGTGCCATCAGTGAGACTTCCAATGAGGCTTTCTTT.

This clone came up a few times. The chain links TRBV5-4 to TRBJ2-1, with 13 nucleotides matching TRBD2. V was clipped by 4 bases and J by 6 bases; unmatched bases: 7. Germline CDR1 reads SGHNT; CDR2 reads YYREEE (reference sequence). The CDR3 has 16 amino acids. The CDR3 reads CASSLRTSGGSNEQFF. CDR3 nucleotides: TGTGCCAGCAGCCTCCGGACTAGCGGGGGTAGCAATGAGCAGTTCTTC.

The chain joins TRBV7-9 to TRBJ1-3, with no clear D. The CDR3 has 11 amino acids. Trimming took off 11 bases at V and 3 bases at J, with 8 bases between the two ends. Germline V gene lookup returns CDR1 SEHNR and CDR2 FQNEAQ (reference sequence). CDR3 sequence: CAGRDGNTIYF. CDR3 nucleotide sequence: TGTGCCGGGCGGGATGGAAACACCATATATTTT.

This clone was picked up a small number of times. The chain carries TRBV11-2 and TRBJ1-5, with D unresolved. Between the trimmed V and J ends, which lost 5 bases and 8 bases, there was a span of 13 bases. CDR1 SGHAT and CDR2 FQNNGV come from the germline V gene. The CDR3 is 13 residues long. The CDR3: CASSLGVGEPQHF. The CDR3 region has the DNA TGTGCCAGCAGCCTCGGGGTTGGGGAGCCCCAGCATTTT.

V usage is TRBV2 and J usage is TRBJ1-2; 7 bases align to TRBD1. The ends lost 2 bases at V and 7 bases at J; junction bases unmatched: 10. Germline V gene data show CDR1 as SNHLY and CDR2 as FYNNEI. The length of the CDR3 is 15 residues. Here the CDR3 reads CASSEYEGALTGYTF. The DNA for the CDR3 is TGTGCCAGCAGTGAATATGAGGGGGCGCTTACTGGCTACACCTTC.

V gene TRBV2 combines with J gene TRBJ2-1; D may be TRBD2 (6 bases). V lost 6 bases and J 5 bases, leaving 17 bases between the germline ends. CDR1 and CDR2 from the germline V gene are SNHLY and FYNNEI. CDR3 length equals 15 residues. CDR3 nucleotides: TGTGCCAGCAGGGGACTCCATGTACCAGACAATGAGCAGTTCTTC. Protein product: CASRGLHVPDNEQFF.

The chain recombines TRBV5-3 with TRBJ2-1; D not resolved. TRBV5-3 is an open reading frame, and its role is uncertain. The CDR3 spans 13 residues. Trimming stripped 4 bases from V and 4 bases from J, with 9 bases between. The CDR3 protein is CARSVDVYNEQFF. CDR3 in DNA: TGTGCCAGAAGCGTAGACGTGTACAATGAGCAGTTCTTC.

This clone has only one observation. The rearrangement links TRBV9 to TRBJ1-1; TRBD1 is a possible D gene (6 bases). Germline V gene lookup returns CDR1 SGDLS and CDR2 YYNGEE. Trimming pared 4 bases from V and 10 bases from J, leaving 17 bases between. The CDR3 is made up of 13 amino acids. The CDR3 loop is CASSPGGSDRAFF. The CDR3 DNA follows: TGTGCCAGCAGCCCAGGCGGGTCGGACAGAGCTTTCTTT.

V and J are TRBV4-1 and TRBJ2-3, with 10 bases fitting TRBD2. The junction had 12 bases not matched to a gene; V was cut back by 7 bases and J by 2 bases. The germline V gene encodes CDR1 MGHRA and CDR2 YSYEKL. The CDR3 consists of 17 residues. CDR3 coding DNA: TGCGCCAGCATGGAGAGGGCTAGCGGGGGCTTCACAGATACGCAGTATTTT. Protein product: CASMERASGGFTDTQYF.

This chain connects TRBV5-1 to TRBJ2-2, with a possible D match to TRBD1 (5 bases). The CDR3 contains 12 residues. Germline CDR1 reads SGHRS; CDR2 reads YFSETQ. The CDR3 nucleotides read TGCCAGGGCAGGGATAACACCGGGGAGCTGTTTTTT. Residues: CQGRDNTGELFF.

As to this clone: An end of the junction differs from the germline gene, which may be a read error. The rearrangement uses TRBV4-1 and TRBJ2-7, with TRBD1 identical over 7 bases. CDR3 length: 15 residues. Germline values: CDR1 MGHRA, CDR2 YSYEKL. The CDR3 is CASNQEGAGGYEQYF. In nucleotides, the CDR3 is TGCGCCAGCAACCAAGAAGGGGCAGGGGGCTACGAGCAGTACTTC.

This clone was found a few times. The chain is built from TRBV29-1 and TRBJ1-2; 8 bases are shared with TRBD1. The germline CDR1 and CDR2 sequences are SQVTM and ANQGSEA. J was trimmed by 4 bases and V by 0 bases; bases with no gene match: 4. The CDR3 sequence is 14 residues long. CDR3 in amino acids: CSVEDSDRGYGYTF. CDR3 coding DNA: TGCAGCGTTGAAGATTCAGACAGGGGCTATGGCTACACCTTC.

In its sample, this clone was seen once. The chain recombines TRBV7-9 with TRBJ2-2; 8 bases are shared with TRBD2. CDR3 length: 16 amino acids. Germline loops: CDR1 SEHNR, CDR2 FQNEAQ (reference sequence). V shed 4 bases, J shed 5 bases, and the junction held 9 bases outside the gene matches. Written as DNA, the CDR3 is TGTGCCAGCAGCTCCACCGGGGGGGCTCCTACCGGGGAGCTGTTTTTT. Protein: CASSSTGGAPTGELFF.

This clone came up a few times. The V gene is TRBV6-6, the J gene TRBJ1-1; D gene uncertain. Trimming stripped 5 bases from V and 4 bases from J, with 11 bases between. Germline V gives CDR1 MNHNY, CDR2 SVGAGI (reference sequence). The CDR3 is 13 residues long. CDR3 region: CASSQGRATEAFF. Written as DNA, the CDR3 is TGTGCCAGCAGTCAAGGCCGGGCCACTGAAGCTTTCTTT.